Detailed here is one T cell receptor (beta chain). The V end lost 6 bases, the J end lost 5 bases, and 16 bases lay between the germline ends. CDR3 length: 14 amino acids. From germline, CDR1 is MDHEN and CDR2 SYDVKM. Produced via immunoSEQ multiplex PCR; TCRdb's table is partial and in-frame only. The sample holds 300,000 or so clones, about 90% seen once. This sample is drawn from a study of blood T cell repertoires in COVID-19. The overall study: PBMCs, B-cell-depleted T cells, or T cells provided the cDNA or gDNA that made up the material.

This receptor was taken from a woman between 50 and 59 years old who had recovered from COVID-19. Sequencing input: peripheral blood. The chain couples TRBV28 to TRBJ1-1, with no clear D. The CDR3 loop is CASSIVSSGTEAFF. In DNA form, the CDR3 reads TGTGCCAGCAGCATCGTCAGTTCGGGGACTGAAGCTTTCTTT.